This TCR beta chain was sequenced for a study of shared clonotypes between healthy human individuals. The study, taken as a whole, reports: The generation probabilities recorded for non-shared clonotypes fell below those of clonotypes shared by all four donors.

For this clone: Its specificity is not known.

Partitioning of CD4+ cells yielded a CD45RA+ naive subset and a CD45RA-negative memory subset. How the authors handled the data: Filtering was not the same, since immunoSEQ gave junction-only sequences without quality scores. Some clones are missing from TCRdb's copy, which holds only in-frame ones; the method was immunoSEQ multiplex PCR. V, J and clone size reflect that table, while D and trimming were determined from the DNA. The data show roughly 1,100,000 clones, about 74% seen once. The CDR3 has 16 amino acids. The V end lost 3 bases, the J end lost 6 bases, and 17 bases lay between the germline ends. In germline, CDR1 is SNHLY, CDR2 FYNNEI.

J is TRBJ2-2 and V is TRBV2; D could derive from TRBD1 or TRBD2 (6 bases each). The material sequenced was memory CD4+ T cells sorted from blood. The subset here: CD45RA-negative fraction. The source is a man between 18 and 35 years old in good health. CDR3 sequence reads: CASSDLGSGAAGELFF. The CDR3 coding sequence is TGTGCCAGCAGTGATCTGGGGTCGGGGGCCGCCGGGGAGCTGTTTTTT.